These 21 T cell receptor beta chains share one sample of origin, sequenced in a study of T-cell memory formation after mild COVID-19. TCRdb itself ran the 5' RACE reads through MiXCR, one entry per CDR3 protein. The table includes hundreds of thousands of distinct CDR3 sequences, roughly 21% detected once. The specimen sequenced was PBMCs or a T cell subset sorted from them (not recorded which). Receptor source: an adult woman who had mild COVID-19 (a few samples of this study predate the infection). Cell type and time point are not known.

This clonotype has just a few counts. The V call is TRBV6-5, the J call TRBJ1-1; 8 bases fit TRBD1. The V gene's germline CDR1 is MNHEY and CDR2 SVGAGI. V lost 5 bases, J lost 8 bases, and 7 bases stayed unmatched. CDR3 length equals 13 residues. CDR3 nucleotide sequence: TGTGCCAGCAGTCCCACAGGGGGGTCAGAAGCTTTCTTT. Translating gives CASSPTGGSEAFF.

The chain employs TRBV9 and TRBJ2-6, with 14 bases identical to TRBD2. The CDR3 runs to 18 residues. V shed 6 bases, J shed 4 bases, and the junction held 9 bases outside the gene matches. CDR1 is SGDLS and CDR2 is YYNGEE in the germline V gene. CDR3 region: CASNTPGLAGVGANVLTF. CDR3 in DNA: TGTGCCAGCAATACACCGGGACTAGCGGGGGTCGGGGCCAACGTCCTGACTTTC.

In its sample, this clonotype was seen a few times. This chain uses TRBV20-1 with TRBJ2-2, with D unresolved. Germline loops: CDR1 DFQATT, CDR2 SNEGSKA (reference sequence). V shed 3 bases and J shed 0 bases, with 8 bases lying between them. The CDR3 is 14 amino acids. CDR3: CSASRQANTGELFF. The DNA of the CDR3 is TGCAGTGCTAGTCGGCAGGCGAACACCGGGGAGCTGTTTTTT.

The rearrangement uses TRBV15 and TRBJ1-1; no clear D gene. The V end lost 2 bases, the J end lost 3 bases, and 10 bases lay between the germline ends. The CDR3 is 14 amino acids. Germline CDR1 is LNHNV and CDR2 is YYDKDF (reference sequence). The CDR3 is CATSRKLEYTEAFF. CDR3 DNA: TGTGCCACCAGCAGAAAGTTGGAGTACACTGAAGCTTTCTTT.

In its sample, this clonotype was seen many times. The chain links TRBV2 to TRBJ2-2; D gene ambiguous. Trimming pared 3 bases from V and 0 bases from J, leaving 5 bases between. In germline, CDR1 is SNHLY, CDR2 FYNNEI. The CDR3 extends over 14 amino acids. Here the CDR3 DNA reads TGTGCCAGCAGTGAGGGCACGAACACCGGGGAGCTGTTTTTT. It is translated as CASSEGTNTGELFF.

J is TRBJ2-1 and V is TRBV12-3 or TRBV12-4; 9 bases line up with TRBD1. This CDR3 region has 17 residues. V dropped 5 bases and J dropped 5; count of bases not matched to a gene: 13. The CDR3 DNA reads TGTGCCAGCAGTCCCCATCCCGGGACAGGGAAGGACAATGAGCAGTTCTTC. This codes for CASSPHPGTGKDNEQFF.

The gene calls are TRBV4-1 and TRBJ2-1, with 13 nucleotides matching TRBD2. V gave up 1 base and J gave up 0 bases; unmatched junction bases: 12. The germline V gene has CDR1 MGHRA and CDR2 YSYEKL. The CDR3 is 21 residues long. The CDR3 coding sequence is TGCGCCAGCAGCCAAGCTCCGGGACTAGCGGGGTACTCGAGCTCCTACAATGAGCAGTTCTTC. This codes for CASSQAPGLAGYSSSYNEQFF.

This clonotype was counted only a few times. The chain has TRBV7-9 and TRBJ2-3, with a weak D call TRBD1 (6 bases). Per the germline V gene, CDR1 is SEHNR and CDR2 is FQNEAQ (reference sequence). The CDR3 has 16 amino acids. V was clipped by 4 bases and J by 2 bases, with 16 bases between them. CDR3 loop: CASSSWDRGITDTQYF. The CDR3 coding sequence is TGTGCCAGCAGCTCTTGGGATAGGGGGATCACAGATACGCAGTATTTT.

The CDR3 is CASSHLRGRLVDEQYF. CDR3 nucleotides: TGTGCCAGCTCCCACCTCAGGGGGCGGTTAGTTGACGAGCAGTACTTC. The chain couples TRBV18 to TRBJ2-7; TRBD1 matches at 8 bases. Germline CDR1 KGHSH, CDR2 LQKENI. CDR3 length equals 16 residues. V lost 6 bases and J lost 5; bases outside the gene matches: 15.

This clonotype was seen more than once but under ten times. The chain uses TRBV28 and TRBJ2-7, with no clear D. The CDR3 totals 15 residues. Trimming shortened V by 3 bases and J by 2 bases, and 14 bases separated the two germline ends. The V gene's germline CDR1 is MDHEN and CDR2 SYDVKM. The CDR3 region has the DNA TGTGCCAGCAGTTTGGGGTATGGCGGAGCCTACGAGCAGTACTTC. This encodes CASSLGYGGAYEQYF.

Only a few counts were recorded for this clonotype. The V and J genes are TRBV7-9 and TRBJ1-1; D is unresolved. CDR3 length equals 12 residues. Trimming removed 0 bases from V and 4 bases from J, with 3 bases in between. Germline CDR1 SEHNR, CDR2 FQNEAQ (reference sequence). The CDR3 sequence: CASSLAVTEAFF. CDR3 sequence (DNA): TGTGCCAGCAGCTTAGCTGTCACTGAAGCTTTCTTT.

This clonotype was seen at least ten times. V is TRBV12-3 or TRBV12-4 and J is TRBJ2-2; 8 bases are shared with TRBD1. The J segment lost 3 bases and the V segment lost 5 bases, leaving 11 bases of the junction unmatched. The CDR3 runs to 17 residues. DNA for the CDR3: TGTGCCAGCAGTGCATATTCCGGGACAGGTTACACCGGGGAGCTGTTTTTT. Translation gives CASSAYSGTGYTGELFF.

This clonotype was seen a few times. The chain couples TRBV4-2 to TRBJ2-2; D might be TRBD1 (7 bases). The CDR3 loop spans 13 amino acids. V was cut by 4 bases and J by 7 bases, with 10 bases left in between. In germline, CDR1 is LGHNA, CDR2 YNFKEQ. In DNA, the CDR3 is TGTGCCAGCAGCCCCAGGGGGGACGGGGAGCTGTTTTTT. This translates into CASSPRGDGELFF.

This clonotype was found a few times. The chain combines TRBV9 with TRBJ2-3; TRBD2 aligns across 9 bases. With 0 bases clipped from V and 0 bases from J, the junction kept 5 bases outside the gene matches. Germline V gene lookup returns CDR1 SGDLS and CDR2 YYNGEE. The CDR3 spans 17 residues. The CDR3 DNA follows: TGTGCCAGCAGCGTAGCCAGCGGGAGGCCTAGCACAGATACGCAGTATTTT. The encoded protein is CASSVASGRPSTDTQYF.

The chain carries TRBV5-4 and TRBJ2-5; 10 bases fit TRBD2. The CDR3 covers 14 residues. Trimming removed 5 bases from V and 5 bases from J; junction bases left unmatched: 6. Germline loops: CDR1 SGHNT, CDR2 YYREEE (reference sequence). The chain's CDR3 is CASRTSGIGETQYF. The DNA for the CDR3 is TGTGCCAGCAGAACTAGCGGGATAGGGGAGACCCAGTACTTC.

The rearrangement joins TRBV9 to TRBJ1-1, with no clear D. The V and J ends lost 4 bases and 11 bases respectively, with 24 bases between them. There are 15 residues in the CDR3. The germline gives CDR1 SGDLS, CDR2 YYNGEE. DNA of the CDR3: TGTGCCAGCAGCTCGAGAGGAGAGGATATCGCCGGTGCTTTCTTT. Residues: CASSSRGEDIAGAFF.

This clonotype showed up many times. This chain uses TRBV5-1 with TRBJ2-2; D is perhaps TRBD1 (6 bases). V lost 4 bases and J lost 0, with 13 bases in between. CDR3 length: 16 residues. The germline CDR1 and CDR2 sequences are SGHRS and YFSETQ. CDR3 in DNA: TGCGCCAGCAGCCCTGGGACACATTCGAACACCGGGGAGCTGTTTTTT. Its translation is CASSPGTHSNTGELFF. The full variable domain, completed using reference TRBV5-1 and TRBJ2-2, is KAGVTQTPRYLIKTRGQQVTLSCSPISGHRSVSWYQQTPGQGLQFLFEYFSETQRNKGNFPGRFSGRQFSNSRSEMNVSTLELGDSALYLCASSPGTHSNTGELFFGEGSRLTVL.

This clonotype was counted between two and nine times. This chain joins TRBV5-5 and TRBJ2-5; TRBD2 might be the D (6 bases). CDR3 length: 13 amino acids. Germline lookup yields CDR1 SGHKS and CDR2 YYEKEE (reference sequence). Trimming removed 4 bases from V and 1 base from J, with 8 bases in between. The CDR3 DNA reads TGTGCCAGCAGCGCCGGGGGCCAAGAGACCCAGTACTTC. It is translated as CASSAGGQETQYF.

This clonotype was found a few times. The chain recombines TRBV12-3 or TRBV12-4 with TRBJ1-4; D remains ambiguous. Trimming took 5 bases from V and 13 from J, leaving 14 bases between them. This CDR3 region has 12 residues. CDR3 loop: CASSIGRVGLFF. CDR3 DNA sequence: TGTGCCAGCAGTATCGGACGGGTGGGACTGTTTTTT.

This clonotype appeared a few times. This chain links TRBV13 with TRBJ2-7, with D perhaps TRBD1 or TRBD2 (5 bases each). Germline CDR1 PRHDT, CDR2 FYEKMQ (reference sequence). CDR3 length equals 16 residues. Trimming took off 2 bases at V and 5 bases at J, with 19 bases between the two ends. In DNA, the CDR3 is TGTGCCAGCAGCTTAAGCACTTGGGGACCTTTCAACGAGCAGTACTTC. Protein product: CASSLSTWGPFNEQYF.

This clonotype has a handful of counts. This chain joins TRBV5-1 and TRBJ1-1; 7 bases map to TRBD1. The CDR3 sequence is 13 residues long. V lost 2 bases and J lost 7; bases outside the gene matches: 5. Germline CDR1 and CDR2: SGHRS and YFSETQ. CDR3 residues: CASSLTGESEAFF. CDR3 DNA: TGCGCCAGCAGCTTAACAGGGGAGAGTGAAGCTTTCTTT.